The rows below give T cell receptor beta chains drawn from one sample of a study of human T cells and chemical hapten exposure. TCRdb called the RACE reads again in MiXCR, with one record for every CDR3 protein. The data contain fewer than 100,000 distinct CDR3 sequences, roughly 10% of them singletons. This sample comprised whole blood, obtained in connection with sensitization to the hapten diphenylcyclopropenone (DPC). Source of these receptors: a woman younger than 45 with alopecia areata. Some clones in this sample may be carry-over from other donors' samples. CDR3s include the opening cysteine and the closing phenylalanine or tryptophan. Fields, in order: D gene, V gene, clone size, J gene, CDR3 protein, CDR3 DNA. The D gene is left open where the match is weak. For some rows the clone size is stated as once, few or many, or as a class when expanded; others skip it.

TRBD1,TRBV2,many,TRBJ2-2,CASILDRAGTGELFF,TGTGCCAGCATCCTGGACAGGGCCGGGACCGGGGAGCTGTTTTTT
.,TRBV6-2/TRBV6-3,many,TRBJ1-5,CASSSRDLSVAQHF,TGTGCCAGCAGTTCCCGGGACCTCAGTGTGGCCCAGCATTTT
.,TRBV6-6,many,TRBJ2-2,CASSRPGLSERNTGELFF,TGTGCCAGCAGTCGACCGGGACTTTCGGAACGGAACACCGGGGAGCTGTTTTTT
.,TRBV28,.,TRBJ2-2,CASSFLLANTGELFF,TGTGCCAGCAGTTTTCTTCTCGCGAACACCGGGGAGCTGTTTTTT
.,TRBV9,.,TRBJ2-2,CASSVAAGYTGELFF,TGTGCCAGCAGCGTAGCTGCCGGCTACACCGGGGAGCTGTTTTTT
TRBD1,TRBV2,few,TRBJ1-4,CASHRDRDEKLFF,TGTGCCAGCCACCGGGACAGGGATGAAAAACTGTTTTTT
.,TRBV5-4,.,TRBJ1-2,CASSLNGRDYGYTF,TGTGCCAGCAGCTTAAATGGCAGGGACTATGGCTACACCTTC
.,TRBV20-1,few,TRBJ1-1,CSASRAGENTEAFF,TGCAGTGCTAGTAGAGCAGGGGAGAACACTGAAGCTTTCTTT
.,TRBV28,few,TRBJ1-5,CASSLPRGPQHF,TGTGCCAGCAGTTTACCAAGGGGGCCCCAGCATTTT
TRBD2,TRBV6-1,.,TRBJ2-1,CASSEGGGPDEQFF,TGTGCCAGCAGTGAAGGCGGGGGGCCCGATGAGCAGTTCTTC
.,TRBV6-6,many,TRBJ2-5,CATHGGRGESETQYF,TGTGCCACCCACGGGGGGCGTGGAGAGTCGGAGACCCAGTACTTC
.,TRBV6-2/TRBV6-3,few,TRBJ2-2,CATLSRDRRVISGELFF,TGTGCCACCCTGTCCCGGGACCGTCGTGTAATATCCGGGGAGCTGTTTTTT
.,TRBV29-1,.,TRBJ1-1,CSADREQNTEAFF,TGCAGCGCGGACAGAGAGCAAAACACTGAAGCTTTCTTT
.,TRBV12-3/TRBV12-4,many,TRBJ2-6,CASSPHQGAGANVLTF,TGTGCCAGCAGCCCCCACCAGGGTGCTGGGGCCAACGTCCTGACTTTC
TRBD1,TRBV27,few,TRBJ1-5,CASSLGQGRGNQPQHF,TGTGCCAGCAGTTTAGGACAGGGAAGGGGCAATCAGCCCCAGCATTTT
.,TRBV7-9,many,TRBJ1-2,CASSFAGGYGYTF,TGTGCCAGCAGCTTCGCAGGAGGGTATGGCTACACCTTC
TRBD1,TRBV20-1,many,TRBJ1-6,CSASRTGVSPLHF,TGCAGTGCTAGTAGGACAGGGGTCTCACCCCTCCACTTT
.,TRBV10-2,.,TRBJ2-2,CASVTANTGELFF,TGCGCCAGCGTGACGGCGAACACCGGGGAGCTGTTTTTT
TRBD2,TRBV10-2,.,TRBJ2-1,CASSAGLAGMLFYNEQFF,TGCGCCAGCAGTGCGGGACTAGCGGGGATGCTTTTCTACAATGAGCAGTTCTTC
.,TRBV16,few,TRBJ1-6,CASSPQKTGFSPLHF,TGTGCCAGCAGCCCCCAAAAAACAGGGTTTTCACCCCTCCACTTT
TRBD1,TRBV6-1,many,TRBJ1-5,CASSEGTGLVQPQHF,TGTGCCAGCAGTGAGGGGACAGGGCTGGTACAGCCCCAGCATTTT
.,TRBV29-1,few,TRBJ2-1,CSATRDRLFVF,TGCAGCGCAACCCGAGACAGGCTTTTCGTCTTC
TRBD2,TRBV5-1,.,TRBJ2-3,CASSLGASGSLSTDTQYF,TGCGCCAGCAGCTTGGGGGCTAGCGGATCTCTTAGCACAGATACGCAGTATTTT